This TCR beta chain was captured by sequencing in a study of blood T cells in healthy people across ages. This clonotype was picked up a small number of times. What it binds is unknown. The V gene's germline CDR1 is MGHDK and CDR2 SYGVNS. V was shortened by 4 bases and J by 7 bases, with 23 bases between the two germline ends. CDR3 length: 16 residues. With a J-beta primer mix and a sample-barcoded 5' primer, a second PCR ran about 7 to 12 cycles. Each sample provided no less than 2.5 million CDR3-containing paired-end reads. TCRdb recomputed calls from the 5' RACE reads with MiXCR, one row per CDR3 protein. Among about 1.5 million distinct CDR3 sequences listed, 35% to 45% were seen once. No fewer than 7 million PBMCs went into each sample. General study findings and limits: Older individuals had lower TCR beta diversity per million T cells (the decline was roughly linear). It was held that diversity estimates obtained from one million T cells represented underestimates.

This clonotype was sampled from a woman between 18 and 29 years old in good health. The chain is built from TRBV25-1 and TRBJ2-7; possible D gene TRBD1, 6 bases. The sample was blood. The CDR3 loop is CASSAPTGRNYNEQYF. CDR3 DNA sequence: TGTGCCAGCAGTGCACCGACAGGCAGAAACTACAATGAGCAGTACTTC.